This entry features one TCR beta chain sequence. The source of the sample is a study of blood T cell repertoires in COVID-19. Study at large: The United States, Italy and Spain provided the acute and convalescent COVID-19 samples.

Methods used by the authors: Estimated nucleated cell counts came from reference gene primer amplification. Assay used: immunoSEQ multiplex PCR; TCRdb lists only in-frame clones, some missing. That table furnishes V, J and clone size, whereas the DNA furnished D and trimming. Of 85,000 to 95,000 clones in the sample, roughly 78% were seen once. The germline V and J ends were trimmed by 5 bases and 3 bases, with 17 bases remaining between them. CDR1 is SGHTA, CDR2 FQGNSA, per germline. The CDR3 is 15 amino acids. V gene TRBV7-2 combines with J gene TRBJ2-7, with a possible D match to TRBD2 (5 bases). The receptor's source is a woman of 80 years or more with acute or convalescent COVID-19. Input material: peripheral blood. The CDR3 nucleotides read TGTGCCAGCAGCCCCCGAAGGTCCGGACTCTACGAGCAGTACTTC. Amino acids: CASSPRRSGLYEQYF.